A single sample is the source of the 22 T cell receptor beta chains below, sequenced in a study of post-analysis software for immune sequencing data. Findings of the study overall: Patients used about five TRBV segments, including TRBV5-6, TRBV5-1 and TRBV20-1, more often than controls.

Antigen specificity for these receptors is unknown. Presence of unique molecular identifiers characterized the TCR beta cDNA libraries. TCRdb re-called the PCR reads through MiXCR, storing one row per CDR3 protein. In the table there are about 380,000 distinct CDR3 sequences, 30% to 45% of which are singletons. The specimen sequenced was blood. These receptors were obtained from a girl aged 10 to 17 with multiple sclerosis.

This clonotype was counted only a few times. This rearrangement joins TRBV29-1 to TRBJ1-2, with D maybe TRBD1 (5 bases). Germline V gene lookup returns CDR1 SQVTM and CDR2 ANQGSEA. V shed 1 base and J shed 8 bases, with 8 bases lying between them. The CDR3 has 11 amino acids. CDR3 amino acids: CSVEGGNGYTF. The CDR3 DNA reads TGCAGCGTTGAAGGGGGCAACGGCTACACCTTC.

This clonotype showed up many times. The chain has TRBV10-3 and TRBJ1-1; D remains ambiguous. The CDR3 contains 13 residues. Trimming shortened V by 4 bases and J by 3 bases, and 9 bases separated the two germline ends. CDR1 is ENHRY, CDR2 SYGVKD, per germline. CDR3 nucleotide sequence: TGTGCCATCAGTGCCCGGCGGGACACTGAAGCTTTCTTT. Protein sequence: CAISARRDTEAFF.

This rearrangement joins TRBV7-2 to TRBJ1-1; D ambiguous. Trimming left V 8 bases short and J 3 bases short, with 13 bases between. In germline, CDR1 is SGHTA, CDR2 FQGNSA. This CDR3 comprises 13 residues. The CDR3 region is CASSPVSYTEAFF. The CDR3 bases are TGTGCCAGCTCACCCGTTTCCTACACTGAAGCTTTCTTT.

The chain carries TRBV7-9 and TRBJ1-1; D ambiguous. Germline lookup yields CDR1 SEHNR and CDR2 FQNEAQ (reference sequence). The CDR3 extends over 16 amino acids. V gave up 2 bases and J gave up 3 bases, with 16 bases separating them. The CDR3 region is CASSLRESRWDTEAFF. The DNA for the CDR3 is TGTGCCAGCAGCTTAAGGGAGAGCAGATGGGACACTGAAGCTTTCTTT.

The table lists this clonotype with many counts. The CDR3, as DNA: TGCAGTGCTAGAGGCAGTCAAGAGACCCAGTACTTC. Encoded protein: CSARGSQETQYF. This chain uses TRBV20-1 with TRBJ2-5, with D unresolved. The CDR3 has 12 amino acids. CDR1 and CDR2 from the germline V gene are DFQATT and SNEGSKA (reference sequence). Trimming pared 1 base from V and 2 bases from J, leaving 5 bases between.

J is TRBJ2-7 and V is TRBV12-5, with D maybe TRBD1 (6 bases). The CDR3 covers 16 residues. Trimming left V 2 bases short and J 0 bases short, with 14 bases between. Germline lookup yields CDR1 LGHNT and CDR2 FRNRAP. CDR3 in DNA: TGTGCTAGTGGTTTGATTAACAGGGTTATCTCCTACGAGCAGTACTTC. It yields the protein CASGLINRVISYEQYF. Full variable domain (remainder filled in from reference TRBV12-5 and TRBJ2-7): DARVTQTPRHKVTEMGQEVTMRCQPILGHNTVFWYRQTMMQGLELLAYFRNRAPLDDSGMPKDRFSAEMPDATLATLKIQPSEPRDSAVYFCASGLINRVISYEQYFGPGTRLTVT.

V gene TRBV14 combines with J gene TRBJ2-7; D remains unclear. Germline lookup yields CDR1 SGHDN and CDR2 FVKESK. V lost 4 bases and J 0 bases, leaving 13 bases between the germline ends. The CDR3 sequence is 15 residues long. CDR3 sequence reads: CASSPDVFSSYEQYF. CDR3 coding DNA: TGTGCCAGCAGCCCGGACGTTTTTAGCTCCTACGAGCAGTACTTC.

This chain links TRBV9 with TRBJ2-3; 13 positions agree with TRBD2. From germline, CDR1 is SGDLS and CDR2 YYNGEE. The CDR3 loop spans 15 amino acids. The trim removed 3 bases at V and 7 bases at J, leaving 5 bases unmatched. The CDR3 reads CASSERTSGGNTQYF. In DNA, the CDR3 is TGTGCCAGCAGCGAGAGGACTAGCGGGGGAAATACGCAGTATTTT. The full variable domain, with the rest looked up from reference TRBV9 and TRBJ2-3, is DSGVTQTPKHLITATGQRVTLRCSPRSGDLSVYWYQQSLDQGLQFLIQYYNGEERAKGNILERFSAQQFPDLHSELNLSSLELGDSALYFCASSERTSGGNTQYFGPGTRLTVL.

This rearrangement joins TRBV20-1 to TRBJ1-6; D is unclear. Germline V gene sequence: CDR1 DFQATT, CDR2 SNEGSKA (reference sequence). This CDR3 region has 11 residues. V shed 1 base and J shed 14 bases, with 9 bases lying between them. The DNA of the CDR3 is TGCAGTGCTAGAGCCCAGGCGGCCCTCCACTTT. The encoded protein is CSARAQAALHF.

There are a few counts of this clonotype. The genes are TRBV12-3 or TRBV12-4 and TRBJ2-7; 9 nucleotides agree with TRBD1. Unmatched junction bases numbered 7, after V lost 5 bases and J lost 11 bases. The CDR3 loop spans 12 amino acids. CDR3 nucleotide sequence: TGTGCCAGCAGTCCGGGGACAGGGCCTAAGTACTTC. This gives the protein CASSPGTGPKYF.

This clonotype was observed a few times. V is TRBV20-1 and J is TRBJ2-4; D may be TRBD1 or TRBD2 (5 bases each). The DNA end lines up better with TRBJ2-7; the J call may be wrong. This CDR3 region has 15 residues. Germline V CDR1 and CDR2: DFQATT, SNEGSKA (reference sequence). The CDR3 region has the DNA TGCAGTGCTAGAGATCGGGGCAGCGTTGGAGACGAGCAGTACTTC. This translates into CSARDRGSVGDEQYF.

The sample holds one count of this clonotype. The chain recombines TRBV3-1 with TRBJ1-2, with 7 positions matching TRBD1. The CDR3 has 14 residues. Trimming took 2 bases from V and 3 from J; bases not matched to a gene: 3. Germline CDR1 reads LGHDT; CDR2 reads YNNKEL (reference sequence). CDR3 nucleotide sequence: TGTGCCAGCAGCCAAACCGGGACAGACTATGGCTACACCTTC. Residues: CASSQTGTDYGYTF.

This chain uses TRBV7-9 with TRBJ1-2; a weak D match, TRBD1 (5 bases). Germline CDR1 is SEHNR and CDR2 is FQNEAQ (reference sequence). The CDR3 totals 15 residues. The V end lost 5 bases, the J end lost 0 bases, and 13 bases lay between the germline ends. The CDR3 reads CASSLAPTANYGYTF. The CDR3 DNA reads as TGTGCCAGCAGCCTCGCACCGACAGCTAACTATGGCTACACCTTC.

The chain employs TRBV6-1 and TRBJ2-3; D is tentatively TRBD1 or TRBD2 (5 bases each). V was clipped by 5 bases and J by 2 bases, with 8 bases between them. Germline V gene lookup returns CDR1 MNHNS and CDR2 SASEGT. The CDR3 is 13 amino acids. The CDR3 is CASSRGFTDTQYF. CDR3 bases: TGTGCCAGCAGTCGGGGCTTCACAGATACGCAGTATTTT.

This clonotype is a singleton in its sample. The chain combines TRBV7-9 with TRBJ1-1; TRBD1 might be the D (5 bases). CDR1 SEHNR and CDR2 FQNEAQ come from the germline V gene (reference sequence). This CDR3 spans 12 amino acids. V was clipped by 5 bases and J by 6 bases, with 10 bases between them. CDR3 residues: CASSPGGSEAFF. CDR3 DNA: TGTGCCAGCAGCCCCGGGGGGTCTGAAGCTTTCTTT.

CDR3 nucleotides: TGCAGCGTTGTGGAGGACAGGGATAACTATGGCTACACCTTC. Amino acid sequence: CSVVEDRDNYGYTF. The chain has TRBV29-1 and TRBJ1-2, with 8 positions matching TRBD1. The V segment lost 4 bases and the J segment 1 base; nucleotides outside the gene matches: 5. Germline-derived CDR1 and CDR2 are SQVTM and ANQGSEA. The CDR3 runs 14 residues.

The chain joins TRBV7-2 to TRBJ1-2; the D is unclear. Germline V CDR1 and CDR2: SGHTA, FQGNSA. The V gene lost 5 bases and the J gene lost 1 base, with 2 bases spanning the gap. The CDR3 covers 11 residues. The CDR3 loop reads CASSVNYGYTF. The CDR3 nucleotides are TGTGCCAGCAGCGTTAACTATGGCTACACCTTC.

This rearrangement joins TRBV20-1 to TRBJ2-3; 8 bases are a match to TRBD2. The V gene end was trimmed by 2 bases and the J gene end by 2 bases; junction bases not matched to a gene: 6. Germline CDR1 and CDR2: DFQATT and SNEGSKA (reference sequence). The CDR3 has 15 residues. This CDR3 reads CSARPRLALTDTQYF. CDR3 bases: TGCAGTGCTAGACCCAGACTAGCGCTCACAGATACGCAGTATTTT.

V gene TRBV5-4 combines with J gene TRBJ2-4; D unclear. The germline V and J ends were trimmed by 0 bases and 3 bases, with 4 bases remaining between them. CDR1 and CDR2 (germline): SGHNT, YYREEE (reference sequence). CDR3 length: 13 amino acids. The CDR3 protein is CASSLVGKNIQYF. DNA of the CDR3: TGTGCCAGCAGCTTGGTGGGCAAAAACATTCAGTACTTC.

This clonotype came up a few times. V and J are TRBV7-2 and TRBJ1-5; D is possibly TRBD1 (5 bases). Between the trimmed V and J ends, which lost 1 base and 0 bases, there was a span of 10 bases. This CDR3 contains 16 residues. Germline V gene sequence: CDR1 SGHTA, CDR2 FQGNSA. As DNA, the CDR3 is TGTGCCAGCAGCTTAGTGACAGCCTATAGCAATCAGCCCCAGCATTTT. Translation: CASSLVTAYSNQPQHF.

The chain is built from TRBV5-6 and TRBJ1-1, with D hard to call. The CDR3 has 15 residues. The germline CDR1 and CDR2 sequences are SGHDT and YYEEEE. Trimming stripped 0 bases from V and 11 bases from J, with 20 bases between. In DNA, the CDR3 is TGTGCCAGCAGCTTGGGCTCTCCAGGTAGCCTTAGGGCTTTCTTT. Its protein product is CASSLGSPGSLRAFF.

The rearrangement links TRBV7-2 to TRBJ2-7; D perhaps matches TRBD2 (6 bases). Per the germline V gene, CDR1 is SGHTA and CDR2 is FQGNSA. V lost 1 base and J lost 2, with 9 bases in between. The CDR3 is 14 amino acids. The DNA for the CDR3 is TGTGCCAGCAGCTTAGATGGGGGGACCTACGAGCAGTACTTC. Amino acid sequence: CASSLDGGTYEQYF.